One sample yielded the 4 T cell receptor beta chains listed below, sequenced in a study of blood T cell repertoires in COVID-19. This table comes from immunoSEQ multiplex PCR, and its TCRdb copy is limited to in-frame clones, with some not included. Of about 190,000 clones listed, less than 85% were seen once; the top ten hold about 14%. The sample consisted of peripheral blood. The receptors here all came from a man between 50 and 59 years old who had recovered from COVID-19.

This chain uses TRBV27 with TRBJ2-1, with D possibly TRBD2 on 5 matching bases. Looked up from germline, CDR1 is MNHEY and CDR2 is SMNVEV (reference sequence). This CDR3 comprises 16 residues. V dropped 5 bases and J dropped 0 bases, with 14 bases sitting between them. This chain's CDR3 is CASSASVGGSYNEQFF. CDR3 DNA sequence: TGTGCCAGCAGTGCCTCCGTAGGAGGCTCCTACAATGAGCAGTTCTTC.

The gene calls are TRBV7-6 and TRBJ2-3; TRBD1 aligns across 8 bases. V was clipped by 4 bases and J by 5 bases; unmatched bases: 5. The CDR3 spans 14 residues. Germline V CDR1 and CDR2: SGHVS, FNYEAQ. The CDR3 protein is CASSYGTGLDTQYF. CDR3 coding DNA: TGTGCCAGCAGCTACGGGACAGGCCTAGATACGCAGTATTTT.

The gene calls are TRBV7-9 and TRBJ2-5; tentatively, D is TRBD1 (6 bases). The CDR3 length is 15 residues. V lost 5 bases and J lost 2, with 15 bases in between. Germline CDR1 reads SEHNR; CDR2 reads FQNEAQ (reference sequence). The CDR3 here is CASSVGGQPQETQYF. The CDR3 coding sequence is TGTGCCAGCAGCGTCGGTGGACAGCCGCAAGAGACCCAGTACTTC.

Here the CDR3 DNA reads TGTGCCAGCAGCCATGACCGACAGGGGGAGGACAATCAGCCCCAGCATTTT. Its translation: CASSHDRQGEDNQPQHF. The chain has TRBV3-1 (or the pseudogene TRBV3-2) and TRBJ1-5, with 9 bases aligning to TRBD1. The germline V gene has CDR1 LGHDT and CDR2 YNNKEL (reference sequence). With V trimmed by 3 bases and J by 3 bases, 9 bases remained unmatched. The CDR3 spans 17 residues.